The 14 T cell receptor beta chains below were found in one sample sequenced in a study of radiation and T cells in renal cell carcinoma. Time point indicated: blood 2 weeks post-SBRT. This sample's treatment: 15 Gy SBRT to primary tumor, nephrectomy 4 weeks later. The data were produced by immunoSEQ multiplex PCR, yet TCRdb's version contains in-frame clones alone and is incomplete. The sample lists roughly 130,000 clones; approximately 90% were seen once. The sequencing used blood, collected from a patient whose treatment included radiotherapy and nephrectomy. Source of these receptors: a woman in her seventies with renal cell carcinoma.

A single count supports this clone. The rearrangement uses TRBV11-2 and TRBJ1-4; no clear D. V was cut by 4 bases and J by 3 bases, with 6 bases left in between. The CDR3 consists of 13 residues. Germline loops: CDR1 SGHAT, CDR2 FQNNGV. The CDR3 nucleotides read TGTGCCAGCAGCTCTAGGGCTAATGAAAAACTGTTTTTT. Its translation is CASSSRANEKLFF.

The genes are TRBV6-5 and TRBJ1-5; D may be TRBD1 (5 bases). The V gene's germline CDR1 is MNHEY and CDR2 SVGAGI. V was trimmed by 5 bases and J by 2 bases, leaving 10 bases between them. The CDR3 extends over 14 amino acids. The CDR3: CASSRRGGNQPQHF. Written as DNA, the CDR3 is TGTGCCAGCAGTCGCCGAGGGGGCAATCAGCCCCAGCATTTT.

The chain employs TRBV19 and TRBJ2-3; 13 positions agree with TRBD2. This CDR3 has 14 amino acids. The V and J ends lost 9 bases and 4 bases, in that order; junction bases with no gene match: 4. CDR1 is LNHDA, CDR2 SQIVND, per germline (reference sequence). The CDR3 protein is CASSGLAGADTQYF. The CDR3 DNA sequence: TGTGCCAGCTCAGGACTAGCGGGAGCAGATACGCAGTATTTT.

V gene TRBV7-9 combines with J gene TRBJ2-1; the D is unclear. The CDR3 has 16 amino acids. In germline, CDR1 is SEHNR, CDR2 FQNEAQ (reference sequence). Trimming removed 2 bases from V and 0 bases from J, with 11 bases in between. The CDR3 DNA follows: TGTGCCAGCAGCTTACTTACTACGAGCTCCTACAATGAGCAGTTCTTC. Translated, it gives CASSLLTTSSYNEQFF.

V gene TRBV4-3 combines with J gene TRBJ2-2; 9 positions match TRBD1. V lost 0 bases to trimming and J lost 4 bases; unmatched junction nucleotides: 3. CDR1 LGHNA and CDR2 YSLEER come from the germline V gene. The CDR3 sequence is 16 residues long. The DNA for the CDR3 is TGCGCCAGCAGCCAAGATCGACAGGGGGGCACCGGGGAGCTGTTTTTT. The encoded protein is CASSQDRQGGTGELFF.

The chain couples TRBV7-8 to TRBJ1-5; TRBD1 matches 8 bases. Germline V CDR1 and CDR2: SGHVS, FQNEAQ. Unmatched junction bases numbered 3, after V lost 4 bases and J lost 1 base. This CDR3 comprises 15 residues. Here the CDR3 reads CASSSRTGSNQPQHF. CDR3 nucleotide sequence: TGTGCCAGCAGCTCTAGGACAGGGAGCAATCAGCCCCAGCATTTT.

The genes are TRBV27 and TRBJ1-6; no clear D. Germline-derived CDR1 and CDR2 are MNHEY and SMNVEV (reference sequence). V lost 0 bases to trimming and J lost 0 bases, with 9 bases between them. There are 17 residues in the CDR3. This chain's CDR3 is CASSLSRASSYNSPLHF. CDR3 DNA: TGTGCCAGCAGTTTATCGAGGGCGAGCTCCTATAATTCACCCCTCCACTTT.

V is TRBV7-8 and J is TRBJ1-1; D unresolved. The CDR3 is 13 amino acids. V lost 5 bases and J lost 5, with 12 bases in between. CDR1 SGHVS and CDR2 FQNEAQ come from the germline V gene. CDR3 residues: CASSPRLRTEAFF. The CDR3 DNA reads TGTGCCAGCAGCCCAAGATTGAGAACTGAAGCTTTCTTT.

The CDR3 DNA sequence: TGTGCCAGCAGCTTAGAGGCCGGGGGGTCCCTCAGCTCCTACGAGCAGTACTTC. This gives the protein CASSLEAGGSLSSYEQYF. The rearrangement links TRBV7-2 to TRBJ2-7, with 7 bases fitting TRBD2. Germline V CDR1 and CDR2: SGHTA, FQGNSA. The CDR3 has 18 residues. Trimming took 1 base from V and 0 from J; bases not matched to a gene: 12.

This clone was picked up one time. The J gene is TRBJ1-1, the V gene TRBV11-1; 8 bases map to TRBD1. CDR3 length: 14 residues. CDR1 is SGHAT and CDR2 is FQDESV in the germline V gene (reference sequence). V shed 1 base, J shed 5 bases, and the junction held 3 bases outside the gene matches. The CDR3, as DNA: TGTGCCAGCAGCTTAGGGACAGGGAGGACTGAAGCTTTCTTT. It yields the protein CASSLGTGRTEAFF.

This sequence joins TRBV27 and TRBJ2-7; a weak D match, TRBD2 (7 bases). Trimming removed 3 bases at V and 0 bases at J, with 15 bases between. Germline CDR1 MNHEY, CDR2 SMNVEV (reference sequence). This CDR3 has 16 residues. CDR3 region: CASSFFAGANSYEQYF. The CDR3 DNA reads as TGTGCCAGCAGTTTTTTTGCGGGGGCTAACTCCTACGAGCAGTACTTC.

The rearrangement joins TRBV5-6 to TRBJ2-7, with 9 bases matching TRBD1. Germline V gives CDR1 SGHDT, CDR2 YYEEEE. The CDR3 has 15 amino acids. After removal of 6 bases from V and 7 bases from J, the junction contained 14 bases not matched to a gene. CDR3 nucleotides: TGTGCCAGCATACTATTCCGGGACAGGGAGGAGGAGCAGTACTTC. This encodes CASILFRDREEEQYF.

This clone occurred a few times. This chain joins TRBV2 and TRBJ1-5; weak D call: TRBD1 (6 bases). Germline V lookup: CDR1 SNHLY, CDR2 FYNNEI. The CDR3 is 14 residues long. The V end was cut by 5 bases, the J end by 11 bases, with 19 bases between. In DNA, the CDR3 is TGTGCCAGCAGTCTCCAGGGGCCCCAAGCGGCCCAGCATTTT. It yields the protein CASSLQGPQAAQHF.

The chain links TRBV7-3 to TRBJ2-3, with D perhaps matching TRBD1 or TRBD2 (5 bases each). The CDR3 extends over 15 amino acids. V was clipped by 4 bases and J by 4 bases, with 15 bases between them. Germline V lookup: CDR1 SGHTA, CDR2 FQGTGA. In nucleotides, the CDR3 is TGTGCCAGCAGCTCCGGGGTTCAGGGATCAGATACGCAGTATTTT. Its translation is CASSSGVQGSDTQYF.